These 4 T cell receptor beta chains originate from one sample sequenced in a study of blood T cell repertoires in COVID-19. Assay: immunoSEQ multiplex PCR; the TCRdb copy retains only in-frame clones and omits some. The profile shows a few hundred thousand clones, around 90% of them singletons. The material sequenced was PBMCs or T cells enriched from blood (not recorded which). The origin of the receptors is a woman between 18 and 30 years old who had recovered from COVID-19.

The chain has TRBV5-1 and TRBJ1-3; D not certain. Germline CDR1 SGHRS, CDR2 YFSETQ. There are 14 residues in the CDR3. V was trimmed by 0 bases and J by 4 bases, leaving 8 bases between them. The CDR3 bases are TGCGCCAGCAGCTTGGAGGCGGCGGGAAACACCATATATTTT. Translation gives CASSLEAAGNTIYF.

V usage is TRBV6-2 or TRBV6-3 and J usage is TRBJ2-2; 8 positions match TRBD1. CDR1 and CDR2 (germline): MNHEY, SVGEGT. The CDR3 consists of 16 residues. Germline trimming cut 2 bases from V and 4 bases from J; bases unmatched to any gene: 6. The CDR3 reads CASSYRTGFVTGELFF. The CDR3 coding sequence is TGTGCCAGCAGTTACCGGACAGGGTTTGTCACCGGGGAGCTGTTTTTT.

This clone came up once. This chain joins TRBV7-3 and TRBJ2-7; possibly TRBD2 for D (5 bases). CDR3 length equals 13 residues. Trimming cost V 4 bases and J 7 bases, with 14 bases left between them. From germline, CDR1 is SGHTA and CDR2 FQGTGA. CDR3 protein: CASSSSPSGEQYF. CDR3 sequence (DNA): TGTGCCAGCAGCTCATCACCCTCGGGAGAGCAGTACTTC.

This rearrangement joins TRBV7-2 to TRBJ1-4, with D possibly TRBD1 on 6 matching bases. CDR3 length: 14 residues. V was shortened by 5 bases and J by 4 bases, with 11 bases between the two germline ends. CDR1 and CDR2 (germline): SGHTA, FQGNSA. The CDR3 region has the DNA TGTGCCAGCAGCACGGACAGTTTTAATGAAAAACTGTTTTTT. Translating it yields CASSTDSFNEKLFF.